The 26 T cell receptor beta chains presented below share a single source sample, sequenced in a study of cytomegalovirus exposure and HLA in healthy donors. The PCR used 60 Vbeta and 13 Jbeta primers. The data were produced by immunoSEQ multiplex PCR, yet TCRdb's version contains in-frame clones alone and is incomplete. This table holds about 140,000 clones, roughly three quarters found once. The sample was PBMCs. The source is a man between 25 and 39 years old in good health and CMV-seronegative.

In its sample, this clone was seen once. The V call is TRBV27, the J call TRBJ2-1; weak D call: TRBD2 (7 bases). Germline assignment: CDR1 MNHEY and CDR2 SMNVEV (reference sequence). This CDR3 has 16 residues. The germline V and J ends were trimmed by 5 bases and 2 bases, with 16 bases remaining between them. For the CDR3, the DNA is TGTGCCAGCAGTCCTTGGGGGGAGGGGGCCTACAATGAGCAGTTCTTC. Translating it yields CASSPWGEGAYNEQFF.

The gene calls are TRBV6-5 and TRBJ1-3, with D tentatively TRBD1 (5 bases). V was trimmed by 7 bases and J by 4 bases, leaving 17 bases between them. The CDR3 has 15 residues. Germline assignment: CDR1 MNHEY and CDR2 SVGAGI. This chain's CDR3 is CASTVVSGPGNTIYF. The CDR3 DNA follows: TGTGCCAGCACGGTCGTCTCAGGGCCAGGAAACACCATATATTTT.

CDR3 amino acids: CASSRQAETQYF. CDR3 DNA: TGTGCCAGCAGCCGCCAGGCGGAGACCCAGTACTTC. J is TRBJ2-5 and V is TRBV7-9, with D uncertain. Germline loops: CDR1 SEHNR, CDR2 FQNEAQ (reference sequence). The CDR3 loop spans 12 amino acids. V was cut by 5 bases and J by 5 bases, with 9 bases left in between.

V is TRBV28 and J is TRBJ2-4; tentatively, D is TRBD1 (6 bases). CDR1 is MDHEN, CDR2 SYDVKM, per germline. The ends were cut back, 2 bases at V and 3 bases at J, with 14 bases in the middle. The CDR3 consists of 16 residues. As DNA, the CDR3 is TGTGCCAGCAGTTTAGGGACACAGAGAGGCAAAAACATTCAGTACTTC. It specifies CASSLGTQRGKNIQYF.

The chain employs TRBV29-1 and TRBJ2-7; D is ambiguous. This CDR3 comprises 12 residues. V was shortened by 4 bases and J by 1 base, with 8 bases between the two germline ends. Germline CDR1 SQVTM, CDR2 ANQGSEA. CDR3: CSVAQSSYEQYF. Here the CDR3 DNA reads TGCAGCGTTGCACAGTCGTCCTACGAGCAGTACTTC.

This chain links TRBV9 with TRBJ2-5, with no clear D. The CDR3 has 15 residues. V was shortened by 0 bases and J by 4 bases, with 13 bases between the two germline ends. Per germline, CDR1 SGDLS and CDR2 YYNGEE. Here the CDR3 reads CASSVGPAAGETQYF. The DNA for the CDR3 is TGTGCCAGCAGCGTAGGCCCCGCGGCTGGAGAGACCCAGTACTTC.

V and J are TRBV6-5 and TRBJ2-3, with D uncertain. The V end lost 7 bases, the J end lost 2 bases, and 10 bases lay between the germline ends. The CDR3 has 13 residues. The germline gives CDR1 MNHEY, CDR2 SVGAGI. The chain's CDR3 is CASTYPSTDTQYF. The DNA of the CDR3 is TGTGCCAGCACCTACCCCTCCACAGATACGCAGTATTTT.

The chain joins TRBV28 to TRBJ1-5; a possible D gene is TRBD1 (6 bases). The CDR3 contains 16 residues. Deletions cut 5 bases from V and 1 base from J, with 15 bases between. Germline V gene sequence: CDR1 MDHEN, CDR2 SYDVKM. The CDR3 sequence is CASSLIQGLSNQPQHF. The CDR3 nucleotides are TGTGCCAGCAGTCTGATCCAGGGGCTAAGCAATCAGCCCCAGCATTTT.

The V gene is TRBV27, the J gene TRBJ1-1; D remains unclear. CDR3 size: 11 residues. Per germline, CDR1 MNHEY and CDR2 SMNVEV (reference sequence). Trimming cost V 3 bases and J 11 bases, with 10 bases left between them. Here the CDR3 DNA reads TGTGCCAGCAGTTTCCGTGAGGGCGCTTTCTTT. This translates into CASSFREGAFF.

The rearrangement uses TRBV28 and TRBJ2-7; 7 bases fit TRBD1. V trimming: 5 bases; J trimming: 2 bases; junction bases outside the gene matches: 6. The CDR3 is made up of 14 amino acids. Germline assignment: CDR1 MDHEN and CDR2 SYDVKM. CDR3 loop: CASSPPGQTYEQYF. In DNA form, the CDR3 reads TGTGCCAGCAGTCCACCGGGACAGACCTACGAGCAGTACTTC.

V and J are TRBV28 and TRBJ2-4, with TRBD2 as a possible D gene (6 bases). CDR3 length: 14 residues. Germline V gene data show CDR1 as MDHEN and CDR2 as SYDVKM. Trimming cost V 6 bases and J 0 bases, with 9 bases left between them. Written as DNA, the CDR3 is TGTGCCAGCAGGGACTATCTAGCCAAAAACATTCAGTACTTC. As protein: CASRDYLAKNIQYF.

The table lists this clone with a count of one. The CDR3 sequence is CASSRTGSNQPQHF. The CDR3, as DNA: TGTGCCAGTAGTCGCACGGGGTCCAATCAGCCCCAGCATTTT. V usage is TRBV19 and J usage is TRBJ1-5; no definite D call. Deletions cut 5 bases from V and 3 bases from J, with 11 bases between. Germline values: CDR1 LNHDA, CDR2 SQIVND (reference sequence). This CDR3 is 14 amino acids long. Supplemented by reference TRBV19 and TRBJ1-5, the full variable domain reads DGGITQSPKYLFRKEGQNVTLSCEQNLNHDAMYWYRQDPGQGLRLIYYSQIVNDFQKGDIAEGYSVSREKKESFPLTVTSAQKNPTAFYLCASSRTGSNQPQHFGDGTRLSIL.

The V call is TRBV28, the J call TRBJ1-2; D gene unclear. With 3 bases removed from V and 8 bases from J, the gap between germline ends came to 4 bases. This CDR3 has 10 residues. CDR1 is MDHEN and CDR2 is SYDVKM in the germline V gene. CDR3 region: CASSFQGYTF. The CDR3 DNA reads TGTGCCAGCAGTTTTCAAGGCTACACCTTC.

The V gene is TRBV30, the J gene TRBJ2-5, with TRBD1 as a possible D gene (5 bases). CDR1 is GTSNPN and CDR2 is SVGIG in the germline V gene (reference sequence). The CDR3 has 13 residues. The V end lost 0 bases, the J end lost 7 bases, and 12 bases lay between the germline ends. The CDR3 DNA sequence: TGTGCCTGGAGTGTTGGGGCAGCCGGGACCCAGTACTTC. Residues: CAWSVGAAGTQYF.

The rearrangement joins TRBV27 to TRBJ2-1; 8 nucleotides match TRBD1. Trimming took 0 bases from V and 15 from J; bases not matched to a gene: 4. The CDR3 covers 12 residues. In germline, CDR1 is MNHEY, CDR2 SMNVEV (reference sequence). This chain's CDR3 is CASSLSGQGLFF. The CDR3 DNA reads TGTGCCAGCAGTTTATCAGGACAGGGTCTGTTCTTC.

This chain connects TRBV10-3 to TRBJ2-3; 7 positions match TRBD2. The CDR3 extends over 15 amino acids. Germline V lookup: CDR1 ENHRY, CDR2 SYGVKD. The trim removed 6 bases at V and 6 bases at J, leaving 12 bases unmatched. The CDR3 here is CAISAGTTFQDTQYF. Written as DNA, the CDR3 is TGTGCCATCAGCGCCGGGACTACCTTCCAGGATACGCAGTATTTT.

The chain uses TRBV5-1 and TRBJ1-1; D is possibly TRBD1 (5 bases). Germline V lookup: CDR1 SGHRS, CDR2 YFSETQ. V was cut by 2 bases and J by 0 bases, with 8 bases left in between. This CDR3 is 14 amino acids long. CDR3 sequence: CASSFQGMNTEAFF. Here the CDR3 DNA reads TGCGCCAGCAGCTTTCAGGGCATGAACACTGAAGCTTTCTTT.

The gene calls are TRBV27 and TRBJ2-3; possibly TRBD2 for D (6 bases). V was clipped by 0 bases and J by 6 bases, with 10 bases between them. The germline gives CDR1 MNHEY, CDR2 SMNVEV (reference sequence). This CDR3 spans 14 amino acids. The CDR3 region is CASSLSLASDTQYF. DNA for the CDR3: TGTGCCAGCAGTTTATCTCTAGCGTCGGATACGCAGTATTTT.

The chain employs TRBV10-3 and TRBJ2-1, with 8 bases lining up with TRBD2. The CDR3 has 15 amino acids. Trimming at V came to 6 bases and at J to 0 bases, leaving 4 bases not matched to a gene. The germline V gene has CDR1 ENHRY and CDR2 SYGVKD. DNA for the CDR3: TGTGCCATCAGGGGAGCGGGAGACTCCTACAATGAGCAGTTCTTC. Translating gives CAIRGAGDSYNEQFF.

This chain links TRBV6-5 with TRBJ2-1; D ambiguous. The germline V and J ends were trimmed by 8 bases and 2 bases, with 13 bases remaining between them. The CDR3 is made up of 14 amino acids. Germline assignment: CDR1 MNHEY and CDR2 SVGAGI. The CDR3 DNA reads TGTGCCAGCTCCGACTTGAGAACCTACAATGAGCAGTTCTTC. Its translation is CASSDLRTYNEQFF.

This sequence joins TRBV11-2 and TRBJ1-5; D possibly corresponds to TRBD1 (5 bases). CDR3 size: 15 residues. Germline CDR1 and CDR2: SGHAT and FQNNGV. V was trimmed by 5 bases and J by 0 bases, leaving 11 bases between them. Written as DNA, the CDR3 is TGTGCCAGCAGCCCCGGACATTATAGCAATCAGCCCCAGCATTTT. Translated, it gives CASSPGHYSNQPQHF.

The V gene is TRBV11-2, the J gene TRBJ2-1; possibly TRBD2 for D (5 bases). The V end lost 5 bases, the J end lost 1 base, and 12 bases lay between the germline ends. The CDR3 consists of 15 residues. CDR1 is SGHAT and CDR2 is FQNNGV in the germline V gene. The CDR3 DNA follows: TGTGCCAGCAGCGAGGGATTCGGATCCTACAATGAGCAGTTCTTC. It specifies CASSEGFGSYNEQFF.

The V gene is TRBV10-1, the J gene TRBJ2-3; maybe TRBD1 (6 bases). V shed 0 bases and J shed 5 bases, with 12 bases lying between them. Germline loops: CDR1 WNHNN, CDR2 SYGVQD (reference sequence). The CDR3 contains 15 residues. CDR3 region: CASSESTGSEDTQYF. The CDR3 DNA reads TGCGCCAGCAGTGAGTCTACAGGGTCTGAAGATACGCAGTATTTT.

Only one count was recorded for this clone. This rearrangement joins TRBV27 to TRBJ1-5; tentative D call: TRBD1 (6 bases). V lost 7 bases, J lost 6 bases, and 19 bases lay in between. Germline-derived CDR1 and CDR2 are MNHEY and SMNVEV (reference sequence). This CDR3 is 15 amino acids long. DNA of the CDR3: TGTGCCAGCAAGTCCCTGCAGGGGATCCCTCAGCCCCAGCATTTT. This translates into CASKSLQGIPQPQHF.

V and J are TRBV7-9 and TRBJ2-3; 10 nucleotides line up with TRBD1. The V gene end was trimmed by 4 bases and the J gene end by 6 bases; junction bases not matched to a gene: 7. Germline CDR1 SEHNR, CDR2 FQNEAQ (reference sequence). The length of the CDR3 is 15 residues. The CDR3 nucleotides are TGTGCCAGCAGCTATGCAGGGACAGGGGTCGATACGCAGTATTTT. It specifies CASSYAGTGVDTQYF.

V usage is TRBV9 and J usage is TRBJ2-3; 8 nucleotides align to TRBD2. After removal of 0 bases from V and 2 bases from J, the junction contained 5 bases not matched to a gene. The CDR3 has 16 residues. Germline CDR1 reads SGDLS; CDR2 reads YYNGEE. CDR3 sequence (DNA): TGTGCCAGCAGCGTAGTTAGCGGGGCTCCCACAGATACGCAGTATTTT. Its protein product is CASSVVSGAPTDTQYF. Complete variable domain (other parts from reference TRBV9 and TRBJ2-3): DSGVTQTPKHLITATGQRVTLRCSPRSGDLSVYWYQQSLDQGLQFLIQYYNGEERAKGNILERFSAQQFPDLHSELNLSSLELGDSALYFCASSVVSGAPTDTQYFGPGTRLTVL.